This T cell receptor (beta chain) is from a study of cytomegalovirus exposure and HLA in healthy donors. The PCR used 60 Vbeta and 13 Jbeta primers. Only in-frame clones appear in the TCRdb table, and some are missing; sequencing was by immunoSEQ multiplex PCR. The sample contains about 140,000 clones, 79% of which appear only once. Germline CDR1 and CDR2: LNHNV and YYDKDF (reference sequence). The CDR3 is 15 residues long. V was clipped by 8 bases and J by 3 bases; unmatched bases: 8. Sequenced input: PBMCs. This chain uses TRBV15 with TRBJ2-3; TRBD1 matches 10 bases. The TCR comes from a man aged 18 to 29 in good health and CMV-seronegative. The CDR3 spells CATSDRGRTTDTQYF. CDR3 sequence (DNA): TGTGCCACCTCCGACAGGGGGCGAACGACAGATACGCAGTATTTT. The whole variable domain, filled in from reference TRBV15 and TRBJ2-3, reads DAMVIQNPRYQVTQFGKPVTLSCSQTLNHNVMYWYQQKSSQAPKLLFHYYDKDFNNEADTPDNFQSRRPNTSFCFLDIRSPGLGDTAMYLCATSDRGRTTDTQYFGPGTRLTVL.